This T cell receptor (beta chain) is drawn from a study of regulatory T cells in long-lasting Graves disease. CDR3 regions were amplified by Arm-PCR using iRepertoire HTBI primers to build TCR beta libraries. TCRdb re-called the multiplex PCR reads with MiXCR, one entry per CDR3 protein. The table includes fewer than 550,000 distinct CDR3 sequences, 15% to 20% detected once. CDR1 is SQVTM and CDR2 is ANQGSEA in the germline V gene. CDR3 length: 13 amino acids. Documented time point: newly diagnosed GD, antithyroid drugs for less than 3 months. From RNA extracted from PBMCs, the TCR library was made. Patient provenance is recorded as an endocrinology department in Xi'an, China. The sample was also linked to a second study, of T cells in Graves' hyperthyroidism and ophthalmopathy. From that second work: During a first-round RT-PCR of the TCR CDR3, the HTBI primer set was used.

This sequence originates from a woman aged 40-65 years with Graves disease. The sample here was peripheral blood mononuclear cells (PBMCs), taken at new diagnosis, from a patient treated with antithyroid drugs. The chain uses TRBV29-1 and TRBJ2-6; a possible D gene is TRBD1 (5 bases). The CDR3 loop reads CGAASSGANVLTF. The CDR3 DNA follows: TGCGGGGCGGCCTCCTCTGGGGCCAACGTCCTGACTTTC.